The 10 T cell receptor beta chains listed next were all sequenced from one sample in a study of graft-versus-host responses after intestinal transplantation. These receptors' antigens are unknown. Method: immunoSEQ multiplex PCR; TCRdb's copy keeps in-frame clones and lacks some. The sample gives about 35,000 clones, 85% to 95% of which show up once; less than 25% is in the top ten. The source was unstimulated CD8+ T cells sorted from spleen or lymph node cells, collected before transplant. The origin of the receptors is a human donor who was the organ donor for an intestinal transplant.

The chain links TRBV5-1 to TRBJ2-1; 9 nucleotides agree with TRBD2. Trimming at V came to 9 bases and at J to 4 bases, leaving 11 bases not matched to a gene. The CDR3 length is 15 residues. Germline V gene data show CDR1 as SGHRS and CDR2 as YFSETQ. CDR3 loop: CATTPGREGYNEQFF. The CDR3 DNA follows: TGCGCCACTACGCCAGGGCGGGAGGGTTACAATGAGCAGTTCTTC.

V gene TRBV7-2 combines with J gene TRBJ1-2; D call uncertain. Germline V gene data show CDR1 as SGHTA and CDR2 as FQGNSA. Trimming took 2 bases from V and 3 from J, leaving 13 bases between them. This CDR3 is 15 amino acids long. The CDR3 coding sequence is TGTGCCAGCAGCTTATGGCAGTATGGAGACTATGGCTACACCTTC. Amino acid sequence: CASSLWQYGDYGYTF.

V and J are TRBV28 and TRBJ2-7; the D gene is possibly TRBD2 (6 bases). This CDR3 has 13 amino acids. V was pared by 4 bases and J by 3 bases, with 10 bases between. Germline values: CDR1 MDHEN, CDR2 SYDVKM. The DNA for the CDR3 is TGTGCCAGCAGTTCGGGAGTAGGCTACGAGCAGTACTTC. This encodes CASSSGVGYEQYF.

J is TRBJ1-1 and V is TRBV28; D not resolved. The CDR3 length is 13 residues. V lost 2 bases, J lost 1 base, and 5 bases lay in between. Germline V gene sequence: CDR1 MDHEN, CDR2 SYDVKM. The CDR3 reads CASSLGENTEAFF. Written as DNA, the CDR3 is TGTGCCAGCAGTTTAGGGGAGAACACTGAAGCTTTCTTT.

This chain connects TRBV27 to TRBJ2-7, with D possibly TRBD2 on 6 matching bases. The germline CDR1 and CDR2 sequences are MNHEY and SMNVEV (reference sequence). Trimming stripped 6 bases from V and 7 bases from J, with 16 bases between. The CDR3 has 13 residues. Here the CDR3 reads CASRLTSGGEQYF. As DNA, the CDR3 is TGTGCCAGCAGACTGACTAGTGGGGGGGAGCAGTACTTC.

The J gene is TRBJ1-1, the V gene TRBV27; unclear D gene. Between the trimmed V and J ends, which lost 2 bases and 1 base, there was a span of 5 bases. This CDR3 comprises 13 residues. Germline V CDR1 and CDR2: MNHEY, SMNVEV (reference sequence). The CDR3 reads CASSLIGNTEAFF. The CDR3 DNA reads as TGTGCCAGCAGTTTAATAGGGAACACTGAAGCTTTCTTT.

V and J are TRBV28 and TRBJ2-1, with TRBD2 matching over 11 bases. Germline-derived CDR1 and CDR2 are MDHEN and SYDVKM. The length of the CDR3 is 16 residues. The junction had 7 bases not matched to a gene; V was cut back by 1 base and J by 8 bases. The CDR3 DNA sequence: TGTGCCAGCAGTTTATTGACTAGCGGGAAGCTCTATGAGCAGTTCTTC. This codes for CASSLLTSGKLYEQFF. Together with reference TRBV28 and TRBJ2-1, the CDR3 gives the full variable domain: DVKVTQSSRYLVKRTGEKVFLECVQDMDHENMFWYRQDPGLGLRLIYFSYDVKMKEKGDIPEGYSVSREKKERFSLILESASTNQTSMYLCASSLLTSGKLYEQFFGPGTRLTVL.

The DNA for the CDR3 is TGTGCCAGCAGCGTAAAACTAGCGGGAGGGCCAAGGTCCTTCTTC. This translates into CASSVKLAGGPRSFF. The gene calls are TRBV7-2 and TRBJ2-1, with 13 nucleotides matching TRBD2. CDR1 is SGHTA and CDR2 is FQGNSA in the germline V gene. V trimming: 5 bases; J trimming: 16 bases; junction bases outside the gene matches: 14. The CDR3 runs 15 residues.

The count of this clone is one. This chain connects TRBV9 to TRBJ2-3; D is ambiguous. CDR3 length equals 16 residues. Between the trimmed V and J ends, which lost 0 bases and 2 bases, there was a span of 13 bases. Germline CDR1 and CDR2: SGDLS and YYNGEE. CDR3 nucleotide sequence: TGTGCCAGCAGCGTAGGACCACACGGCAACACAGATACGCAGTATTTT. Its translation: CASSVGPHGNTDTQYF.

About this clone: The junction shows a germline mismatch at one end, possibly a read error. This sequence joins TRBV6-5 and TRBJ1-1; D is perhaps TRBD1 (5 bases). Germline V gene data show CDR1 as MNHEY and CDR2 as SVGAGI. There are 12 residues in the CDR3. Written as DNA, the CDR3 is TGTGCCATCAGTGAGGGGAAGTCTGAAGCTTTCTTT. Translation gives CAISEGKSEAFF.